This T cell receptor beta chain was profiled in a study of T cell repertoires in cytomegalovirus infection. Study-wide results and limits: In two of eight donors, the top clonotype was HLA-C-restricted CMV-specific.

As regards this clonotype: Its antigen is not identified.

The CDR3 is made up of 16 amino acids. In germline, CDR1 is SGHAT, CDR2 FQNNGV. With 1 base clipped from V and 3 bases from J, the junction kept 3 bases outside the gene matches. TCRdb passed the reads through MiXCR, listing each CDR3 protein once. This sample has some 920,000 distinct CDR3 sequences, with approximately 31% found just once. This TCR came from a human donor in good health (CMV status not recorded). Some clones in this sample may be carry-over from other donors' samples. This chain uses TRBV11-2 with TRBJ1-6, with 7 bases fitting TRBD1. Sequenced here: cultured CD8+ T cells from PBMCs, sampled from culture after CMV antigen stimulation. The CDR3 nucleotides are TGTGCCAGCAGCTTAGCTCGGACAGGCTATAATTCACCCCTCCACTTT. The encoded protein is CASSLARTGYNSPLHF. The full variable domain, in which reference TRBV11-2 and TRBJ1-6 provide the parts outside the CDR3, is EAGVAQSPRYKIIEKRQSVAFWCNPISGHATLYWYQQILGQGPKLLIQFQNNGVVDDSQLPKDRFSAERLKGVDSTLKIQPAKLEDSAVYLCASSLARTGYNSPLHFGNGTRLTVT.